The clone carrying this T cell receptor beta chain was detected a few times. An end of the junction differs from the germline gene, which may be a read error. This sample was taken from a study of identical twins. Unique molecular identifiers were present on the cDNA, and a universal primer site came from template switching. Via MiXCR, TCRdb re-called the 5' RACE reads, giving one row per CDR3 protein. The sample has hundreds of thousands of distinct CDR3 sequences, roughly an eighth seen once. The same specimen was also included in a second study, on yellow fever vaccine responses in identical twins.

The receptor was derived from a woman between 18 and 29 years old in good health. The material sequenced was PBMCs.

CDR3 sequence (DNA): TGCAGCGTTGTAGGACAGGCTGGAGACACCATATATTTT. Translated, it gives CSVVGQAGDTIYF. The chain combines TRBV29-1 with TRBJ1-3, with 7 bases lining up with TRBD1. This CDR3 is built from 13 residues. The germline CDR1 and CDR2 sequences are SQVTM and ANQGSEA.